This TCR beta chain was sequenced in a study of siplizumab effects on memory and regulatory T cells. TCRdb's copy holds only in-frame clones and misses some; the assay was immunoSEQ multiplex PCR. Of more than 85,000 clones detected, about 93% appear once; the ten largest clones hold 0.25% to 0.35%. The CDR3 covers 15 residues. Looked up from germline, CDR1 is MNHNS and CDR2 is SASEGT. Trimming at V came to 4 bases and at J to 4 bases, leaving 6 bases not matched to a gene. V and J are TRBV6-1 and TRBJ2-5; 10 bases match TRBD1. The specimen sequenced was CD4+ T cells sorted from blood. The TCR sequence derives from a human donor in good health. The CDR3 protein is CASSADRGRGETQYF. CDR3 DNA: TGTGCCAGCAGTGCCGACAGGGGGCGCGGAGAGACCCAGTACTTC.